This T cell receptor beta chain was found in a study of identical twins. To note about this clonotype: Its antigen is not identified.

Through template switching, a universal primer site was introduced, and the cDNA contained unique molecular identifiers. Using its own MiXCR run on the 5' RACE reads, TCRdb lists one record per CDR3 protein. Here the sample spans 250,000 or so distinct CDR3 sequences, 7.5% being singletons. Trimming at V came to 7 bases and at J to 3 bases, leaving 8 bases not matched to a gene. The CDR3 sequence is 16 residues long. Looked up from germline, CDR1 is SQVTM and CDR2 is ANQGSEA. Study conclusions and caveats: Out-of-frame alpha sequences that twins shared showed excess low generation probability. The study found weaker excess twin sharing in beta out-of-frame sequences.

The data also belong to a second study, concerning yellow fever vaccine responses in identical twins. That work adds: Twins' vaccine T cell responses were reported to seem partly convergent and partly personalized.

Sample: CD8+ T cells sorted from blood. This sequence joins TRBV29-1 and TRBJ2-1, with 14 bases matching TRBD2. The clonotype comes from a woman under 30 in good health. The CDR3 bases are TGCAGCGACGACGGGACTAGCGGGGGAATCTACAATGAGCAGTTCTTC. This translates into CSDDGTSGGIYNEQFF.